A selection of T cell receptor beta chains follows, all from one sample in a study of cytomegalovirus exposure and HLA in healthy donors. Clones were sequenced by immunoSEQ multiplex PCR, and TCRdb holds only the in-frame ones, with some missing. Of about 180,000 clones listed, 82% are singletons. The sample comprised PBMCs. The receptor set was obtained from a man between 40 and 49 years old in good health and CMV-seronegative. CDR3s include the opening cysteine and the closing phenylalanine or tryptophan. Each record gives: V gene, CDR3 protein.

v_gene: TRBV27
CDR3aa: CASSIQLNTEAFF

v_gene: TRBV29-1
CDR3aa: CSVGVTQGAANTGELFF

v_gene: TRBV6-5
CDR3aa: CASSYSAGSNYGYTF

v_gene: TRBV7-2
CDR3aa: CASSLEFAGPYEQYF

v_gene: TRBV9
CDR3aa: CASSVGGRGTGELFF

v_gene: TRBV7-3
CDR3aa: CASSLLGGGSYEQYF

v_gene: TRBV19
CDR3aa: CASSIPPVTGPNTEAFF

v_gene: TRBV4-2
CDR3aa: CASSQDQRGGEQYF

v_gene: TRBV7-8
CDR3aa: CASSPGLAESSTDTQYF

v_gene: TRBV28
CDR3aa: CASSSHGGRAAYEQYF

v_gene: TRBV5-1
CDR3aa: CASSSKKVGQETQYF

v_gene: TRBV30
CDR3aa: CAWRRGSGANVLTF

v_gene: TRBV7-9
CDR3aa: CASSYLSVWEAFF

v_gene: TRBV2
CDR3aa: CASSEGTGNYGYTF

v_gene: TRBV6-6
CDR3aa: CASRTGDYGYTF

v_gene: TRBV4-3
CDR3aa: CASSQSGTSGYTF

v_gene: TRBV15
CDR3aa: CATSPRVGAGSYTF